The text below deals with one TCR beta chain. This clonotype has a count of ten or more. This clone's antigen is unknown. No quality values exist for individual bases; no much larger clone is one base distant. Systemically healthy Caucasian individuals from Russia, approximately 39 in total and aged roughly 6 to 100 years, were included as donors. About 10 milliliters of peripheral blood were collected from each donor into EDTA-treated Vacutainer tubes. Ficoll-Paque density-gradient centrifugation was used to isolate PBMCs, with at least 7 million per sample. Total RNA was extracted from PBMCs with Trizol reagent, with at least 6 micrograms obtained per sample. The percentages of naive CD45RAhigh/CD27high T cells were determined by flow cytometry on a PBMC aliquot from every donor. The data stem from a study of blood T cells in healthy people across ages (dated by TCRdb to the mid-2010s). With respect to the entire study: In model experiments, template switching captured roughly one uniquely barcoded TCR beta cDNA molecule for every two T cells. Age-related changes in TCR beta repertoire diversity were measured in the study by deep sequencing normalized with unique cDNA molecular identifiers. The donors were divided into four age groups: young (average around 16 years), middle-aged (around 41), aged (approximately 64) and long-lived (about 84). To avoid experimental bias, donors of different ages were spread randomly across the sequencing lanes. Two additional independent replicas of 1 million unique cDNA reads from the same blood draw were analyzed for two donors (one aged 18 to 30 and one aged 80 or older).

General findings and caveats noted by the study authors: Estimates of total diversity from one million sequenced T cells were regarded as lower bounds and underestimates. Since profiling was done on bulk unsorted PBMCs, naive and antigen-experienced compartments could not be conclusively compared. Donor CMV infection status was unknown, potentially confounding age-related changes in expanded clonotypes. Observed TCR beta diversity per million T cells fell roughly linearly with age, and a significant reduction was already apparent by age about 36. Compared with the aged group, more naive CD4+ T cells, fewer expanded clones and increased TCR diversity were shown by the long-lived group, suggesting age selection. The percentage of naive T cells measured by flow cytometry correlated strongly with observed TCR beta diversity.

To prepare the library, 5' RACE was applied. Sequenced using an Illumina HiSeq 2500. A second roughly 6 to 12 cycle PCR used a sample-barcoded 5' primer and a J-beta primer mix. A unique molecular identifier was introduced onto each TCR beta cDNA molecule by a template-switch 5' adaptor carrying 12 random nucleotides. Each sample yielded at least 3 million CDR3-containing paired-end reads. First-strand cDNA synthesis was performed from all RNA using the Mint cDNA synthesis kit, with priming by a TRBC-specific oligonucleotide. After uracil-DNA glycosylase treatment, a first 18-cycle PCR used universal primers M1SS and BC2_uni_R on all cDNA. In the authors' own workflow: Normalization of each sample was performed by random selection of 1 million high-quality reads, each carrying a distinct molecular identifier. Reads with shared molecular identifiers were discarded instead of being binned into consensus sequences. MiTCR, set to a Q25 quality threshold and the strictest error-elimination algorithm, was used for CDR3 identification, clonotype clustering and error correction. Lower-bound total TCR beta diversity was estimated with a nonparametric unseen species model using Euler transformation. The raw public data were reprocessed by TCRdb itself: fastp quality trimming at Q25, MiXCR clonotype calling, in-frame beta chains only. Entries are consolidated by CDR3 protein sequence, retaining the most common genes and DNA. The authors' filters were not applied to this entry. The sample contains 250,000 to 300,000 distinct CDR3 sequences, 27% of them found a single time. Approximately 28% of the sample comes from the top ten.

The source is a woman aged 70-85 years in good health. Sequencing was done on a sample of blood.

The DNA sequence is given as TGTGCCAGCAGTACCACTAGTAATGAGCAGTTCTTC. Its protein is CASSTTSNEQFF. The chain is assembled from TRBV28 and TRBJ2-5, and the D gene may be TRBD2, 5 bases matching. Judging by the DNA end, TRBJ2-1 fits better; the J call may be wrong. CDR1 is given as MDHEN and CDR2 as SYDVKM, both from the germline V gene. The CDR3 runs 12 residues from the cysteine to the phenylalanine. Left in the record is the CDR3 DNA by itself, 36 bases read in frame from the first base.